The present T cell receptor beta chain was sequenced within a study of metastatic and nonmetastatic thyroid tumors. Turning to the study itself: Repertoires were compared across blood and tumor or nodule tissue from malignant and benign thyroid patients.

This clone has a count of ten or more. Its antigen is currently unknown. Notes on the study in general: Compared with benign nodules, malignant thyroid tumors were reported to have significantly higher TCR beta diversity in both blood and tumor.

Germline CDR1 and CDR2: SNHLY and FYNNEI. This CDR3 has 12 amino acids. With 7 bases removed from V and 4 bases from J, the gap between germline ends came to 8 bases. In the original processing: Clinicopathological groups of papillary thyroid cancer showed CDR3 differences that were used to build a distant-metastasis classifier. TCRdb reanalyzed the PCR reads via MiXCR. The V and J calls come from TCRdb's annotation, not from the publication. Of 21,000 or so clones listed, 20% are singletons. Thyroid surgery was preceded by no treatment in any patient. The chain employs TRBV2 and TRBJ2-1; D gene unclear. The sample was blood. The receptor comes from a female donor with papillary thyroid cancer or a benign thyroid nodule (not recorded which). Some clones in this sample may be carry-over from other donors' samples. The DNA for the CDR3 is TGTGCCAGCAATCCCGGTTACAATGAGCAGTTCTTC. This encodes CASNPGYNEQFF.